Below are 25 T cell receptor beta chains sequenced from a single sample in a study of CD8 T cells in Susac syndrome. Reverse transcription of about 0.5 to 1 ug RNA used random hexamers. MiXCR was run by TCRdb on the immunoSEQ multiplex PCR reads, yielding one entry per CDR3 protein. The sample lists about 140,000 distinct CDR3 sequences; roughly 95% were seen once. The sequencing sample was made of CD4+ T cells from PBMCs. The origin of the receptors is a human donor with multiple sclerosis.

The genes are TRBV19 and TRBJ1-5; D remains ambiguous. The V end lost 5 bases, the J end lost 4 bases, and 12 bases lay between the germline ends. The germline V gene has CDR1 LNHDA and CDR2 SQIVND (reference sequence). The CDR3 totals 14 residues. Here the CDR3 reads CASSFYQQNQPQHF. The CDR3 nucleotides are TGTGCCAGTAGTTTCTACCAGCAAAATCAGCCCCAGCATTTT.

The CDR3 sequence: CASSSARLGLAKNIQYF. The CDR3 nucleotides read TGTGCCAGCAGCTCCGCCCGGCTTGGGCTAGCCAAAAACATTCAGTACTTC. V is TRBV13 and J is TRBJ2-4; D remains unclear. V was pared by 4 bases and J by 0 bases, with 16 bases between. The CDR3 runs 17 residues. In germline, CDR1 is PRHDT, CDR2 FYEKMQ (reference sequence).

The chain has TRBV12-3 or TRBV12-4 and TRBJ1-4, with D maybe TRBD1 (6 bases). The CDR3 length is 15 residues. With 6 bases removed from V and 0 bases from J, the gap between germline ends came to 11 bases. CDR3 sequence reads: CASSIGTTTNEKLFF. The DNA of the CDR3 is TGTGCCAGCAGCATCGGGACAACAACTAATGAAAAACTGTTTTTT.

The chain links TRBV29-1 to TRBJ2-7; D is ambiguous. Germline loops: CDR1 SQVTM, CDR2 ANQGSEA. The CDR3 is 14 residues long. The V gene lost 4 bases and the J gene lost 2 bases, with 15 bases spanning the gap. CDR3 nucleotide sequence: TGCAGCGTTGCAGTGGGTGGCAGGACCTACGAGCAGTACTTC. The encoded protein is CSVAVGGRTYEQYF.

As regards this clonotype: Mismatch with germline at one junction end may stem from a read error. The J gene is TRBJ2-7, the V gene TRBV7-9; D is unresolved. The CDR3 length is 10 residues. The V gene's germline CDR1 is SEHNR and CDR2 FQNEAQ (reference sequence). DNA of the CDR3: TGTGCCAGCTCCAACTCCCGCCCCAACTTC. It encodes CASSNSRPNF.

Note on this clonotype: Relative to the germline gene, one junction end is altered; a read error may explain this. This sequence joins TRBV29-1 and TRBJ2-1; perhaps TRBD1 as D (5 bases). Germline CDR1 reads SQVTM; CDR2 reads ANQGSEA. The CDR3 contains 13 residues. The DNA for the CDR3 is TGCAGCGTCGAAGGGGATTATTACAATGAGCAGTTCTTC. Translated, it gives CSVEGDYYNEQFF.

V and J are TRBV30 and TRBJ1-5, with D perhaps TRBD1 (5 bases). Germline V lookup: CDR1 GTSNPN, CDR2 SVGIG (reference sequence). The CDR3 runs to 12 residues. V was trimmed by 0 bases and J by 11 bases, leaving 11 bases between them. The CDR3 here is CAWSVGLGAQHF. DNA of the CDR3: TGTGCCTGGAGTGTCGGCCTAGGGGCCCAGCATTTT.

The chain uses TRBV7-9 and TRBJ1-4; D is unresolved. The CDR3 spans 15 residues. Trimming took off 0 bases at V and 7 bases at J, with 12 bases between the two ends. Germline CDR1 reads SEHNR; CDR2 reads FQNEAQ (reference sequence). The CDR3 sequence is CASSLARGRGEKLFF. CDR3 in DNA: TGTGCCAGCAGCTTAGCGCGTGGGCGCGGTGAAAAACTGTTTTTT.

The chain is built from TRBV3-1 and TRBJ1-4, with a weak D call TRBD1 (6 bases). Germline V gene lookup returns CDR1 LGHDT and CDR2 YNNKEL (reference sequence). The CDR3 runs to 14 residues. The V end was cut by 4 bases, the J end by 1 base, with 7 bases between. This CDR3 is CASSLRGTNEKLFF. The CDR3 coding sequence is TGTGCCAGCAGCCTCAGGGGAACTAATGAAAAACTGTTTTTT.

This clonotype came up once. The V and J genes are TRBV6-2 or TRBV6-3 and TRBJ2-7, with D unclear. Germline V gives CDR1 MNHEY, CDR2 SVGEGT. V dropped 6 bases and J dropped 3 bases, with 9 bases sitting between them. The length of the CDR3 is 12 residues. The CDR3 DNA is TGTGCCAGCAGCAACCCTTACTACGAGCAGTACTTC. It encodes CASSNPYYEQYF.

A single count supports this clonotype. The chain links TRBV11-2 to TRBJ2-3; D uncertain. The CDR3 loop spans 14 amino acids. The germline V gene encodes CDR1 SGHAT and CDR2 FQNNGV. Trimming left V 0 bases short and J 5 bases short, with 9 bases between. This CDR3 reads CASSLDRLGDTQYF. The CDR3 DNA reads TGTGCCAGCAGCTTAGACCGCCTGGGAGATACGCAGTATTTT.

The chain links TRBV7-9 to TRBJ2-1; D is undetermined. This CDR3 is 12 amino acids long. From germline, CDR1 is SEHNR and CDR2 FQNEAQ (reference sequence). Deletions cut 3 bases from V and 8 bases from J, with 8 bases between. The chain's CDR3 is CASSFTPDEQFF. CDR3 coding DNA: TGTGCCAGCAGCTTTACGCCCGATGAGCAGTTCTTC. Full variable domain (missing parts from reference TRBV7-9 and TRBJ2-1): DTGVSQNPRHKITKRGQNVTFRCDPISEHNRLYWYRQTLGQGPEFLTYFQNEAQLEKSRLLSDRFSAERPKGSFSTLEIQRTEQGDSAMYLCASSFTPDEQFFGPGTRLTVL.

The CDR3 reads CASRRSGQEDTQYF. CDR3 DNA sequence: TGTGCCAGCAGGAGGTCAGGGCAGGAAGATACGCAGTATTTT. This sequence joins TRBV12-3 or TRBV12-4 and TRBJ2-3, with D tentatively TRBD1 (5 bases). V shed 6 bases and J shed 5 bases, with 15 bases lying between them. The CDR3 extends over 14 amino acids.

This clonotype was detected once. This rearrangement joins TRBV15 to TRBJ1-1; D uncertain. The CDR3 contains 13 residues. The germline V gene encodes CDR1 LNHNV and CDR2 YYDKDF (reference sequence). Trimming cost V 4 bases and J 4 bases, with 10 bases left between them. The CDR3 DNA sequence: TGTGCCACCAGCATCAGAGCCAGCACTGAAGCTTTCTTT. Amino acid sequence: CATSIRASTEAFF.

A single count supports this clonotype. CDR3 region: CASSSKGSEQFF. DNA of the CDR3: TGTGCCAGCAGCTCAAAGGGCAGTGAGCAGTTCTTC. The chain couples TRBV11-2 to TRBJ2-1; D remains unclear. There are 12 residues in the CDR3. Germline lookup yields CDR1 SGHAT and CDR2 FQNNGV. V was clipped by 4 bases and J by 9 bases, with 10 bases between them.

CDR3 in DNA: TGCAGCGTTGAGCCCAGGGGGATGAACACTGAAGCTTTCTTT. Translation gives CSVEPRGMNTEAFF. The chain carries TRBV29-1 and TRBJ1-1; 7 positions agree with TRBD1. Germline CDR1 is SQVTM and CDR2 is ANQGSEA. Trimming removed 3 bases from V and 0 bases from J; junction bases left unmatched: 4. The CDR3 has 14 residues. The complete variable domain, with remaining parts taken from reference TRBV29-1 and TRBJ1-1, reads SAVISQKPSRDICQRGTSLTIQCQVDSQVTMMFWYRQQPGQSLTLIATANQGSEATYESGFVIDKFPISRPNLTFSTLTVSNMSPEDSSIYLCSVEPRGMNTEAFFGQGTRLTVV.

CDR3 in amino acids: CASSRTPTEQYF. CDR3 coding DNA: TGTGCCAGCAGCCGGACCCCCACCGAGCAGTACTTC. The V and J genes are TRBV27 and TRBJ2-7; no clear D gene. This CDR3 region has 12 residues. Germline V gene data show CDR1 as MNHEY and CDR2 as SMNVEV (reference sequence). Trimming took 6 bases from V and 6 from J, leaving 12 bases between them.

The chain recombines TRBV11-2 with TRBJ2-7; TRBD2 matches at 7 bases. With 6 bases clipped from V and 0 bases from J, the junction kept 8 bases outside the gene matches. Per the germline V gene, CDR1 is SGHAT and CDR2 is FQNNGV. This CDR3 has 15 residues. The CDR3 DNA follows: TGTGCCAGCAGGGGTACAGCGGGGCTCTCCTACGAGCAGTACTTC. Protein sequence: CASRGTAGLSYEQYF.

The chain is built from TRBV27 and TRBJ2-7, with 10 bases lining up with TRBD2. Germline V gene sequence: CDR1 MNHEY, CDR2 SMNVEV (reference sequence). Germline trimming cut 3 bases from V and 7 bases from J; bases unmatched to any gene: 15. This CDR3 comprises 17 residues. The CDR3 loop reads CASSFRAGGLPLAEQYF. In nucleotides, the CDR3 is TGTGCCAGCAGTTTCAGAGCGGGAGGGCTTCCTTTAGCGGAGCAGTACTTC.

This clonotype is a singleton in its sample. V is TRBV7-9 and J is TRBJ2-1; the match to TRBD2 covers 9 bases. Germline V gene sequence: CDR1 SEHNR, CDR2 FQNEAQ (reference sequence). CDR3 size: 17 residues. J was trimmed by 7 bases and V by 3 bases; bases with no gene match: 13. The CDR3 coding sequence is TGTGCCAGCAGCTTCTTCGGGAGGGGGCTAGCGGGGAATGAGCAGTTCTTC. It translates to CASSFFGRGLAGNEQFF.

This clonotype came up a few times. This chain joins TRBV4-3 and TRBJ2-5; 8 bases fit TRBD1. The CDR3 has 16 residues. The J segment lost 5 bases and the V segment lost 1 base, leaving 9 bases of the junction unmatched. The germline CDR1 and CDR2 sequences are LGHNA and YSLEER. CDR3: CASSQGSGGLGETQYF. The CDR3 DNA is TGCGCCAGCAGCCAAGGGTCAGGGGGCCTAGGGGAGACCCAGTACTTC.

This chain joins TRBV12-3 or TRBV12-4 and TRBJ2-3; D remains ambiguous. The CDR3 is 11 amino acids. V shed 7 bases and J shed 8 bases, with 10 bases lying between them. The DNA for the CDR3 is TGTGCCAGCACCACCCGGGTTACGCAGTATTTT. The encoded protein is CASTTRVTQYF.

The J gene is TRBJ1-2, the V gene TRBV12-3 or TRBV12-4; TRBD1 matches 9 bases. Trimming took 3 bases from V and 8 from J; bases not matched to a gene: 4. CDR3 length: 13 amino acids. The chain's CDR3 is CASSLPTGGGYTF. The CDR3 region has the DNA TGTGCCAGCAGTTTGCCGACAGGGGGGGGCTACACCTTC.

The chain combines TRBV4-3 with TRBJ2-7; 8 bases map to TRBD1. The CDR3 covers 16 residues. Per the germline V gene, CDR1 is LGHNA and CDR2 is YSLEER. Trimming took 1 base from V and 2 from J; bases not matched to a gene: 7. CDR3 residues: CASSQALTGATYEQYF. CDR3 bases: TGCGCCAGCAGCCAAGCCCTGACAGGGGCTACCTACGAGCAGTACTTC.

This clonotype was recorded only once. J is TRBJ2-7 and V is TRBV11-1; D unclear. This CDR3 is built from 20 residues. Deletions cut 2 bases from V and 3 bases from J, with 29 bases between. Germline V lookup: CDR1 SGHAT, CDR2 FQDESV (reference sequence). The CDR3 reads CASSLRPTEPSRFAIYEQYF. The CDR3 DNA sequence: TGTGCCAGCAGCTTACGCCCCACCGAGCCGAGTCGTTTCGCGATCTACGAGCAGTACTTC.